The rows below give T cell receptor beta chains drawn from one sample of a study of T cells in Graves' hyperthyroidism and ophthalmopathy. TCRdb re-called the multiplex PCR reads with MiXCR, one entry per CDR3 protein. The sample has around 340,000 distinct CDR3 sequences; 15% to 20% are singletons. The sample comprised blood. These receptors were taken from a woman in her 40s with Graves' ophthalmopathy. Both conserved end residues are part of each CDR3. Each record gives: V gene, clone size, D gene, J gene, CDR3 DNA, CDR3 protein. D genes are given only for firm matches. Size is omitted from some rows. Given values are once, few, many or a class for expanded clones.

V gene: TRBV6-5
clone size: many
D gene: -
J gene: TRBJ2-7
CDR3 DNA: TGTGCCAGCAGACACAGGAGACAGGCCGAGCAGTACTTC
CDR3 protein: CASRHRRQAEQYF

V gene: TRBV6-2/TRBV6-3
clone size: -
D gene: TRBD1
J gene: TRBJ1-1
CDR3 DNA: TGTGCCAACAGTCGGCCGGGACAGACAACGTACCTGAACACTGAAGCTTTCTTT
CDR3 protein: CANSRPGQTTYLNTEAFF

V gene: TRBV20-1
clone size: many
D gene: TRBD2
J gene: TRBJ2-7
CDR3 DNA: TGCAGTGCTAGAGATTGGCTAGCGGGCTCCTACGAGCAGTACTTC
CDR3 protein: CSARDWLAGSYEQYF

V gene: TRBV6-2/TRBV6-3
clone size: few
D gene: -
J gene: TRBJ2-1
CDR3 DNA: TGTGCCAGCAGTTACGAACGGGGTGGGCCCCCCAATGAGCAGTTCTTC
CDR3 protein: CASSYERGGPPNEQFF

V gene: TRBV6-2/TRBV6-3
clone size: many
D gene: TRBD1
J gene: TRBJ1-2
CDR3 DNA: TGTGCCAGCACCCTACAGGGGCCGTATGGCTACACCTTC
CDR3 protein: CASTLQGPYGYTF

V gene: TRBV28
clone size: many
D gene: -
J gene: TRBJ1-2
CDR3 DNA: TGTGCCAGCAGTTTACGGACGAGTGGCTACACCTTC
CDR3 protein: CASSLRTSGYTF

V gene: TRBV5-1
clone size: many
D gene: -
J gene: TRBJ2-7
CDR3 DNA: TGCGCCAGCGGGACCGGACGGGGAAGCTCCTACGAGCAGTACTTC
CDR3 protein: CASGTGRGSSYEQYF

V gene: TRBV20-1
clone size: many
D gene: TRBD2
J gene: TRBJ2-7
CDR3 DNA: TGCAGTGCTACTAGCGGGGTCCGAGGCAGCGAGCAGTACTTC
CDR3 protein: CSATSGVRGSEQYF

V gene: TRBV29-1
clone size: many
D gene: -
J gene: TRBJ2-7
CDR3 DNA: TGCAGCGTGGTCCATGGGCTCTTCTACGAGCAGTACTTC
CDR3 protein: CSVVHGLFYEQYF

V gene: TRBV7-6
clone size: many
D gene: -
J gene: TRBJ2-5
CDR3 DNA: TGTGCCAGCAGCTTATTGCGCGAGGCCCAAGAGACCCAGTACTTC
CDR3 protein: CASSLLREAQETQYF

V gene: TRBV2
clone size: few
D gene: -
J gene: TRBJ2-5
CDR3 DNA: TGTGCCAGCAGTGTGTTACGTCGGGAGACCCAGTACTTC
CDR3 protein: CASSVLRRETQYF

V gene: TRBV7-9
clone size: many
D gene: -
J gene: TRBJ1-1
CDR3 DNA: TGTGCCAGCAGCCTAGACCTGGGGAGGACTGAAGCTTTCTTT
CDR3 protein: CASSLDLGRTEAFF

V gene: TRBV28
clone size: -
D gene: -
J gene: TRBJ2-5
CDR3 DNA: TGTGCCAGCAGTGGGTACCGGGTCTTAGAGACCCAGTACTTC
CDR3 protein: CASSGYRVLETQYF

V gene: TRBV29-1
clone size: many
D gene: -
J gene: TRBJ2-2
CDR3 DNA: TGCAGCGTTGTTTTTGCCGGGGAGCTGTTTTTT
CDR3 protein: CSVVFAGELFF

V gene: TRBV12-3/TRBV12-4
clone size: many
D gene: -
J gene: TRBJ2-7
CDR3 DNA: TGTGCCAGCAGTTTGGTCGGAGTAGATTGGTACGAGCAGTACTTC
CDR3 protein: CASSLVGVDWYEQYF

V gene: TRBV25-1
clone size: many
D gene: TRBD1
J gene: TRBJ1-1
CDR3 DNA: TGTGCCAGCAGGCCCACCGGACAGGGCACTGAAGCTTTCTTT
CDR3 protein: CASRPTGQGTEAFF

V gene: TRBV6-2/TRBV6-3
clone size: many
D gene: -
J gene: TRBJ2-7
CDR3 DNA: TGTGCCAGCAGTGACCCAACCGGCGAGCAGTACTTC
CDR3 protein: CASSDPTGEQYF

V gene: TRBV20-1
clone size: -
D gene: -
J gene: TRBJ2-7
CDR3 DNA: TGCAGTGCTCCTCTCAGCCGCGAGCAGTACTTC
CDR3 protein: CSAPLSREQYF

V gene: TRBV28
clone size: -
D gene: -
J gene: TRBJ2-5
CDR3 DNA: TGTGCCAGCAGTTACCTGGACAGAGTACTGCAAGAGACCCAGTACTTC
CDR3 protein: CASSYLDRVLQETQYF

V gene: TRBV7-2
clone size: many
D gene: TRBD1
J gene: TRBJ2-7
CDR3 DNA: TGTGCCAGCAGCGTACGGACAGGGGGCAACGAGCAGTACTTC
CDR3 protein: CASSVRTGGNEQYF

V gene: TRBV4-1
clone size: many
D gene: -
J gene: TRBJ2-7
CDR3 DNA: TGCGCCAGCAGCTCTACCGACGGTTACGAGCAGTACTTC
CDR3 protein: CASSSTDGYEQYF

V gene: TRBV15
clone size: many
D gene: TRBD2
J gene: TRBJ2-5
CDR3 DNA: TGTGCCACCAGCCCTATAGCGGGAGAGACCCAGTACTTC
CDR3 protein: CATSPIAGETQYF

V gene: TRBV11-2
clone size: many
D gene: -
J gene: TRBJ2-4
CDR3 DNA: TGTGCCAGCAGCTTAGCGGGAGCCAAAAACATTCAGTACTTC
CDR3 protein: CASSLAGAKNIQYF

V gene: TRBV5-4
clone size: many
D gene: TRBD1
J gene: TRBJ2-7
CDR3 DNA: TGTGCCAGCAGTCCCGAGGGGGCTACCTACGAGCAGTACTTC
CDR3 protein: CASSPEGATYEQYF

V gene: TRBV11-2
clone size: many
D gene: -
J gene: TRBJ2-5
CDR3 DNA: TGTGCCAGCATCTTTTGGGGTCAGACCCAGTACTTC
CDR3 protein: CASIFWGQTQYF

V gene: TRBV30
clone size: -
D gene: -
J gene: TRBJ2-7
CDR3 DNA: TGTGCCTGGAGTTCTAGCCCCAACGGTGAGCAGTACTTC
CDR3 protein: CAWSSSPNGEQYF

V gene: TRBV5-1
clone size: many
D gene: -
J gene: TRBJ2-7
CDR3 DNA: TGCGCCAGCAGCTTGGACCTTGGAACCTCCTCCTACGAGCAGTACTTC
CDR3 protein: CASSLDLGTSSYEQYF

V gene: TRBV13
clone size: many
D gene: -
J gene: TRBJ1-3
CDR3 DNA: TGTGCCAGCAGCTCCTCGGAGGGAGAGTCTGGAAACACCATATATTTT
CDR3 protein: CASSSSEGESGNTIYF

V gene: TRBV19
clone size: many
D gene: TRBD1
J gene: TRBJ1-1
CDR3 DNA: TGTGCCAGTAGTATGCTGACAGGGATGGGAGCTTTCTTT
CDR3 protein: CASSMLTGMGAFF

V gene: TRBV7-6
clone size: many
D gene: -
J gene: TRBJ2-7
CDR3 DNA: TGTGCCAGCAGCTTAGGATTTCCCACGGGAGAGCAGTACTTC
CDR3 protein: CASSLGFPTGEQYF

V gene: TRBV20-1
clone size: many
D gene: TRBD2
J gene: TRBJ2-7
CDR3 DNA: TGCAGTGCTAGTGAGCCTAGCGGGAGAGGCTACGAGCAGTACTTC
CDR3 protein: CSASEPSGRGYEQYF

V gene: TRBV20-1
clone size: -
D gene: -
J gene: TRBJ2-7
CDR3 DNA: TGCAGTGCTGCTACTTCAACTAGCAATTACTACGAGCAGTACTTC
CDR3 protein: CSAATSTSNYYEQYF

V gene: TRBV6-1
clone size: few
D gene: -
J gene: TRBJ2-5
CDR3 DNA: TGTGCCAGCTTAGTGGACTCCGCGGGGGAGACCCAGTACTTC
CDR3 protein: CASLVDSAGETQYF

V gene: TRBV19
clone size: many
D gene: -
J gene: TRBJ1-2
CDR3 DNA: TGTGCCAGCCACTTATTAGGCGAAAGGAATAACTATGGCTACACCTTC
CDR3 protein: CASHLLGERNNYGYTF

V gene: TRBV28
clone size: many
D gene: -
J gene: TRBJ2-5
CDR3 DNA: TGTGCCAGCAGTTTAAGTTTGGGAGGTCAAGAGACCCAGTACTTC
CDR3 protein: CASSLSLGGQETQYF

V gene: TRBV30
clone size: many
D gene: -
J gene: TRBJ1-1
CDR3 DNA: TGTGCCTGGGCCTTGGGGGATAGGACTGAAGCTTTCTTT
CDR3 protein: CAWALGDRTEAFF

V gene: TRBV24-1
clone size: many
D gene: -
J gene: TRBJ1-2
CDR3 DNA: TGTGCCACCAGTGATTTGGTTGGCTACACCTTC
CDR3 protein: CATSDLVGYTF

V gene: TRBV20-1
clone size: many
D gene: TRBD1
J gene: TRBJ1-5
CDR3 DNA: TGCAGTGAAGTCGGAGAAGGACAGGGAGTCAATCAGCCCCAGCATTTT
CDR3 protein: CSEVGEGQGVNQPQHF

V gene: TRBV20-1
clone size: many
D gene: TRBD2
J gene: TRBJ2-5
CDR3 DNA: TGCAGTGCTAGAGATCCGCGGGAGTGGGAGACCCAGTACTTC
CDR3 protein: CSARDPREWETQYF

V gene: TRBV7-9
clone size: many
D gene: TRBD2
J gene: TRBJ2-5
CDR3 DNA: TGTGCCAGCAGCTATAGCGGGAGTATTTTGGAGACCCAGTACTTC
CDR3 protein: CASSYSGSILETQYF